This T cell receptor beta chain comes out of a study of read filtering for tumor transcriptome and immune sequencing. Study overall: R-ISS stage counts were 8 for I, 15 to 20 for II, six or seven for III. Study-level points and caveats: This fraction held mixed bone marrow immune cells after CD138-negative sorting.

The CDR3 has 14 residues. Deletions cut 2 bases from V and 8 bases from J, with 12 bases between. This clonotype was seen repeatedly, ten times or more. Its target is unknown. Molecular barcoded adaptors covering alpha/delta and beta/gamma chains were used on roughly 370 ng RNA. TCRdb processed the reads anew with MiXCR; each CDR3 protein has one entry. The sample lists around 60,000 distinct CDR3 sequences, about a fifth occurring once. The source of this sequence is a donor aged 40 or older with multiple myeloma. This chain joins TRBV12-3 or TRBV12-4 and TRBJ1-4; no clear D gene. The sample was a population of CD138-negative cells sorted from bone marrow. CDR3 nucleotides: TGTGCCAGCAGTTTAAGCGGCGGTGGGGAAAAACTGTTTTTT. Amino acid sequence: CASSLSGGGEKLFF.